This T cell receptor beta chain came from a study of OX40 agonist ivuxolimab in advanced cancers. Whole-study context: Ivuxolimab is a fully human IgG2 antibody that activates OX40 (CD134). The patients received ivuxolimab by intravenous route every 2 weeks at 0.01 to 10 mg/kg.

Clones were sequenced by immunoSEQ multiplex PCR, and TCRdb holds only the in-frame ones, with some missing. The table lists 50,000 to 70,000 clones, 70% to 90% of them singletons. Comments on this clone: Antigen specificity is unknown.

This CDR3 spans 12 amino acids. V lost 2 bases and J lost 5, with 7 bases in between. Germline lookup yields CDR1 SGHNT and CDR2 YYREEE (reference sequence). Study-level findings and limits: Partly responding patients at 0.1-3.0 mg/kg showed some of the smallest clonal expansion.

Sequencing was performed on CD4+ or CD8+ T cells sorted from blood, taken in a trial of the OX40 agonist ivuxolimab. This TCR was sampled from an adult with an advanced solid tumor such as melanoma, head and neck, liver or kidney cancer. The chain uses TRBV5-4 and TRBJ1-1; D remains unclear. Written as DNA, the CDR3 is TGTGCCAGCAGCTTTGGTCAGACTGAAGCTTTCTTT. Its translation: CASSFGQTEAFF.